This TCR beta chain was obtained from a study of Ad26.COV2.S vaccination and SARS-CoV-2 variants. The treatment: 15 to 20 received Ad26.COV2.S at low or high dose, single or two shots; about five received placebo; per-sample allocation not given. After the first vaccine or placebo injection, samples were drawn on day 63. The CDR3 is 15 amino acids. The germline V gene has CDR1 MNHEY and CDR2 SVGEGT. The J segment lost 4 bases and the V segment lost 5 bases, leaving 7 bases of the junction unmatched. This table comes from immunoSEQ multiplex PCR, and its TCRdb copy is limited to in-frame clones, with some not included. The sample comprises about 680,000 clones, 89% of which are singletons, and 1.5% rests with the top ten.

The material was peripheral blood, obtained in a trial of Ad26.COV2.S vaccine versus placebo. The sequence derives from a person aged 18 to 59 who received the Ad26.COV2.S COVID-19 vaccine or a placebo. The chain is built from TRBV6-2 or TRBV6-3 and TRBJ2-5, with 10 nucleotides matching TRBD1. For the CDR3, the DNA is TGTGCCAGCAGTACGCCGACAGGGGGCTTAGAGACCCAGTACTTC. This encodes CASSTPTGGLETQYF.